The entry that follows covers one T cell receptor (beta chain) sequence. Its antigen remains unidentified. Profiling relied on immunoSEQ multiplex PCR, and the TCRdb table lists in-frame clones only, not all of them. Among 95,000 to 100,000 clones listed, 65% to 85% were seen once. This specimen comes from a study of T cell responses to AZD1222 COVID-19 vaccine. Whole-study results and caveats: Donors, mostly white British, included more females; clonal diversity was possibly underestimated. Within unmutated variant regions lay the reported targets of nearly half of spike-specific TCRs. With dominance at 160-218 and 743-854, vaccine-associated CD4 TCRs spanned spike.

With V trimmed by 3 bases and J by 3 bases, 7 bases remained unmatched. This CDR3 spans 16 amino acids. Germline V gene sequence: CDR1 KGHSH, CDR2 LQKENI. Specimen: peripheral blood, collected 28 days after the second AZD1222 dose. The TCR sequence derives from an adult who received the AZD1222 COVID-19 vaccine. This rearrangement joins TRBV18 to TRBJ2-7, with 11 bases matching TRBD2. The CDR3 is CASSPRLAGQLYEQYF. CDR3 coding DNA: TGTGCCAGCTCACCGCGACTAGCGGGGCAACTCTACGAGCAGTACTTC.